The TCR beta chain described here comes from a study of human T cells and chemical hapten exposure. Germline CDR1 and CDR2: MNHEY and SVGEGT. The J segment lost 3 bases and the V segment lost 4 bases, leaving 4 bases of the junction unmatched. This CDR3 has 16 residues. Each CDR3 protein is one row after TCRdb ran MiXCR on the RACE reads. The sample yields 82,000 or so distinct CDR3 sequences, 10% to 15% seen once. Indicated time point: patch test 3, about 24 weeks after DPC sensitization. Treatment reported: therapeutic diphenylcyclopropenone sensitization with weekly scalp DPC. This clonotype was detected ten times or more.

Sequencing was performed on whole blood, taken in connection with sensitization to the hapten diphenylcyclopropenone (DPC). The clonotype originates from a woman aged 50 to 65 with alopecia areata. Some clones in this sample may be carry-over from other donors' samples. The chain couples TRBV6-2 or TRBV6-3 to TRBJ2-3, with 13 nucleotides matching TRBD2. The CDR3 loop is CASSSGTSGITDTQYF. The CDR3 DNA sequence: TGTGCCAGCAGTTCCGGGACTAGCGGGATTACAGATACGCAGTATTTT.